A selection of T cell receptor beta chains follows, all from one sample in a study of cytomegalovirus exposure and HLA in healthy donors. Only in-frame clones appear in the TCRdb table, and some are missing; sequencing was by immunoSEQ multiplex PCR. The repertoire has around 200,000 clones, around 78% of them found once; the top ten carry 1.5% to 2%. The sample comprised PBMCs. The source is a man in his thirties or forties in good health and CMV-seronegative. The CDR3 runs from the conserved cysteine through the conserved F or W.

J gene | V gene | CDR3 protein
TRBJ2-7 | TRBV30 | CAWTRTGSYEQYF
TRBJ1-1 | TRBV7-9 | CASSAGHLNTEAFF
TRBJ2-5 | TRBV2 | CASSAGLAGDLRGTQYF
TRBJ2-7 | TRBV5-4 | CASSLDRGINYEQYF
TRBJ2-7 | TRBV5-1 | CASSFSGTGNLGEYF
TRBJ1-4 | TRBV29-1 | CSVEDSGDGLIRLFF
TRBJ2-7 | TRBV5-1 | CASSLVAGASYEQYF
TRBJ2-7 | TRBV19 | CASSISGGRKTYEQYF
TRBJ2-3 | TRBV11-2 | CASSLAGLDIDTQYF
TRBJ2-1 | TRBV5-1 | CASSLFLAGAAYNEQFF
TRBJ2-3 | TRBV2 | CAEGLAETDSTDTQYF
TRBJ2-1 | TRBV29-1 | CSVALTGTSGTAGGNEQFF
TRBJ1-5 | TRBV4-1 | CASSLRDTLSNQPQHF
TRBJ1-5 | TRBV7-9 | CASSLTGDQPQHF
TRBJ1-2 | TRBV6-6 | CASSYGDRTKGYTF
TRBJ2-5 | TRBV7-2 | CASSYGLASHKETQYF
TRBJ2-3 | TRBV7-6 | CASSPAGSSTDTQYF
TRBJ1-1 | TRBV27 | CASSLGGATEAFF
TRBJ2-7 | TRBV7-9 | CASSTIAGVYEQYF
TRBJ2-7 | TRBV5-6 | CASSPRLTSEVEQYF
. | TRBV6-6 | CASSYSTQSSYEQYF
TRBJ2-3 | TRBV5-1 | CASSFGGIGDTQYF
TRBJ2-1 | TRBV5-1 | CASTMRGAGLGSQFF
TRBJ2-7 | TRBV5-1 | CASRRTSGSSYEQYF
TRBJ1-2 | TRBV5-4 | CASSLTGAYTF
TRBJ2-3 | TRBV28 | CASSSPGLGWTDTQYF
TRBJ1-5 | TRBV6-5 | CASSEAGGAPQHF
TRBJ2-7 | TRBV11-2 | CASATSGYEQYF
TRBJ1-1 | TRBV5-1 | CASSFGGLANTEAFF
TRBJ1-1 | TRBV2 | CASSESARGLSEAFF
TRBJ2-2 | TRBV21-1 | CASSGSAPGTGSYTGELFF
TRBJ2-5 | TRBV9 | CASSPQVARPQETQYF
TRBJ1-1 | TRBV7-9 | CASSRTAGGTEAFF
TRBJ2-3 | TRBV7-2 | CASSLSVADTQYF
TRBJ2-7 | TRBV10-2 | CASRQGQAYEQYF
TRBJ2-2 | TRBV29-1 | CSVDTRGENTGELFF
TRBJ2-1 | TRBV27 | CASSSPTSGTHEQFF
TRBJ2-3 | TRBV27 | CASSLLADTDTQYF
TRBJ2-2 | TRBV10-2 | CASSGDRVIGAGELFF
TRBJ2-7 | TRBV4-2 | CASSQDPGQGVYEQYF
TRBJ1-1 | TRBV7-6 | CASSLSRDTEAFF